Below are 14 T cell receptor beta chains sequenced from a single sample in a study of cytomegalovirus exposure and HLA in healthy donors (dated 2017 in TCRdb). Library method: the immunoSEQ multiplex PCR assay. What TCRdb holds here is the immuneACCESS table cut down to in-frame rearrangements. Part of the clones is not present; checked against another copy, under half of the missing clones reflect an unresolved V gene, and the others are unexplained. The sample table shows 68,000 or so clones, and approximately 91% are seen once. The ten largest clones capture about 3% of the sample. The source material was PBMCs. The receptors shown here come from a man aged 18 to 30 in good health and CMV-seronegative.

The rearrangement uses TRBV27 and TRBJ1-2; TRBD1 aligns across 7 bases. CDR3 length: 15 residues. The J segment lost 3 bases and the V segment lost 5 bases, leaving 9 bases of the junction unmatched. Per the germline V gene, CDR1 is MNHEY and CDR2 is SMNVEV (reference sequence). CDR3 residues: CASSIRGDLDYGYTF. The DNA for the CDR3 is TGTGCCAGCAGTATCAGGGGGGATCTTGACTATGGCTACACCTTC.

V usage is TRBV29-1 and J usage is TRBJ2-7; a possible D gene is TRBD2 (5 bases). This CDR3 is built from 12 residues. Germline assignment: CDR1 SQVTM and CDR2 ANQGSEA. V was trimmed by 5 bases and J by 3 bases, leaving 11 bases between them. Here the CDR3 DNA reads TGCAGCGTTAGCGGATACAGCTACGAGCAGTACTTC. Encoded protein: CSVSGYSYEQYF.

This chain joins TRBV28 and TRBJ1-2, with TRBD1 matching 8 bases. Unmatched junction bases numbered 12, after V lost 4 bases and J lost 8 bases. Germline loops: CDR1 MDHEN, CDR2 SYDVKM. The CDR3 has 15 amino acids. CDR3 loop: CASSSPGTGRKGYTF. As DNA, the CDR3 is TGTGCCAGCAGTTCTCCCGGGACAGGAAGAAAGGGCTACACCTTC.

The genes are TRBV6-1 and TRBJ1-5; a weak D match, TRBD1 (5 bases). This CDR3 contains 14 residues. The V gene lost 3 bases and the J gene lost 2 bases, with 8 bases spanning the gap. Germline V gene lookup returns CDR1 MNHNS and CDR2 SASEGT. The chain's CDR3 is CASSEVRGNQPQHF. For the CDR3, the DNA is TGTGCCAGCAGTGAGGTCAGGGGCAATCAGCCCCAGCATTTT.

This clone was detected only a few times. The genes are TRBV2 and TRBJ1-5, with D possibly being TRBD1 (6 bases). The V gene lost 2 bases and the J gene lost 5 bases, with 13 bases spanning the gap. The CDR3 is 15 amino acids. CDR1 and CDR2 from the germline V gene are SNHLY and FYNNEI. The CDR3 loop reads CASSEIRTAYQPQHF. The CDR3, as DNA: TGTGCCAGCAGTGAAATTAGGACAGCTTATCAGCCCCAGCATTTT.

V is TRBV5-4 and J is TRBJ2-7; 10 positions agree with TRBD2. Germline CDR1 and CDR2: SGHNT and YYREEE (reference sequence). The CDR3 runs 15 residues. J lost 6 bases, V lost 1 base, and 7 bases had no gene match. CDR3 bases: TGTGCCAGCAGCTTGCCGGGACTAGCGACCCCCGAGCAGTACTTC. Its translation: CASSLPGLATPEQYF.

The V gene is TRBV5-1, the J gene TRBJ2-3, with 9 bases aligning to TRBD2. J gave up 3 bases and V 0 bases, and 2 bases lay outside the gene matches. The germline V gene has CDR1 SGHRS and CDR2 YFSETQ. The CDR3 runs 15 residues. CDR3 sequence (DNA): TGCGCCAGCAGCTTGGCGGCGGGAGGGACAGATACGCAGTATTTT. This gives the protein CASSLAAGGTDTQYF.

This chain links TRBV9 with TRBJ1-2; D may be TRBD1 (6 bases). Trimming stripped 0 bases from V and 6 bases from J, with 9 bases between. Germline values: CDR1 SGDLS, CDR2 YYNGEE. The CDR3 runs to 13 residues. The CDR3 reads CASSVVGADGYTF. DNA of the CDR3: TGTGCCAGCAGCGTAGTGGGGGCGGATGGCTACACCTTC. Supplemented by reference TRBV9 and TRBJ1-2, the full variable domain reads DSGVTQTPKHLITATGQRVTLRCSPRSGDLSVYWYQQSLDQGLQFLIQYYNGEERAKGNILERFSAQQFPDLHSELNLSSLELGDSALYFCASSVVGADGYTFGSGTRLTVV.

This clone showed up just once. The rearrangement links TRBV5-1 to TRBJ1-2, with 7 nucleotides matching TRBD1. CDR3 length: 13 residues. V lost 2 bases to trimming and J lost 6 bases; unmatched junction nucleotides: 4. CDR1 SGHRS and CDR2 YFSETQ come from the germline V gene. CDR3 sequence (DNA): TGCGCCAGCAGCTTACAGGGGCAGGATGGCTACACCTTC. Its protein is CASSLQGQDGYTF.

This chain connects TRBV4-3 to TRBJ2-1; the match to TRBD2 covers 14 bases. This CDR3 has 17 residues. The junction had 7 bases not matched to a gene; V was cut back by 2 bases and J by 7 bases. In germline, CDR1 is LGHNA, CDR2 YSLEER. CDR3 in DNA: TGCGCCAGCAGCCAACGAGGACTAGCGGGAGGTGGAAATGAGCAGTTCTTC. Encoded protein: CASSQRGLAGGGNEQFF.

This chain uses TRBV19 with TRBJ2-2; TRBD2 matches at 12 bases. Trimming at V came to 7 bases and at J to 8 bases, leaving 11 bases not matched to a gene. Germline V CDR1 and CDR2: LNHDA, SQIVND (reference sequence). The CDR3 covers 16 residues. Here the CDR3 reads CASINLPGLAGGELFF. The DNA for the CDR3 is TGTGCCAGTATCAACCTTCCGGGACTAGCGGGTGGGGAGCTGTTTTTT.

This sequence joins TRBV7-3 and TRBJ2-7; 10 nucleotides line up with TRBD1. Per the germline V gene, CDR1 is SGHTA and CDR2 is FQGTGA. This CDR3 spans 15 amino acids. V lost 1 base, J lost 7 bases, and 7 bases stayed unmatched. For the CDR3, the DNA is TGTGCCAGCAGCTTAAGCGGCGACAGGGGGCAGGAGCAGTACTTC. Amino acid sequence: CASSLSGDRGQEQYF. The whole variable domain, filled in from reference TRBV7-3 and TRBJ2-7, reads GAGVSQTPSNKVTEKGKYVELRCDPISGHTALYWYRQSLGQGPEFLIYFQGTGAADDSGLPNDRFFAVRPEGSVSTLKIQRTERGDSAVYLCASSLSGDRGQEQYFGPGTRLTVT.

CDR3 amino acids: CASSNSGNYYGYTF. DNA for the CDR3: TGTGCCAGCAGTAACAGTGGTAATTACTATGGCTACACCTTC. The rearrangement uses TRBV6-5 and TRBJ1-2; no clear D. CDR1 MNHEY and CDR2 SVGAGI come from the germline V gene. This CDR3 is 14 amino acids long. Trimming cost V 5 bases and J 3 bases, with 13 bases left between them.

The J gene is TRBJ2-5, the V gene TRBV11-3, with D perhaps matching TRBD1 (6 bases). V shed 5 bases and J shed 4 bases, with 11 bases lying between them. The germline V gene encodes CDR1 SGHNT and CDR2 YENEEA. The length of the CDR3 is 13 residues. The CDR3 sequence: CASSPTGGETQYF. The CDR3 nucleotides are TGTGCCAGCAGCCCGACAGGCGGAGAGACCCAGTACTTC.